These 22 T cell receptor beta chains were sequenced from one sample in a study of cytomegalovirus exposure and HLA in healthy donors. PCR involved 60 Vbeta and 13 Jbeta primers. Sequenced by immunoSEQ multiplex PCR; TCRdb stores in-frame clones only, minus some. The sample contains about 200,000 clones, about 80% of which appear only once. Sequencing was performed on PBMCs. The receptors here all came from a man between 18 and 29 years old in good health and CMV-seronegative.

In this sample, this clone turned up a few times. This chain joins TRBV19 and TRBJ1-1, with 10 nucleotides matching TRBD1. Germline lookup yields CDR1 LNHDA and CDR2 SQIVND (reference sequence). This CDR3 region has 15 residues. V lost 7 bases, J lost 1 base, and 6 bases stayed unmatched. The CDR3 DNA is TGTGCCAGTACCCCCAGACAGGGGGCGAACACTGAAGCTTTCTTT. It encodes CASTPRQGANTEAFF.

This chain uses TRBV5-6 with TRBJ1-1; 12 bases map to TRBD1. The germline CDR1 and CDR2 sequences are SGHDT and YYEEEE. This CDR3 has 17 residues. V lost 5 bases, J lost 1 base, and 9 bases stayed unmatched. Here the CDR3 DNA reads TGTGCCAGCAGATTCGGGACAGGGGGCGCGAAGAACACTGAAGCTTTCTTT. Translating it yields CASRFGTGGAKNTEAFF.

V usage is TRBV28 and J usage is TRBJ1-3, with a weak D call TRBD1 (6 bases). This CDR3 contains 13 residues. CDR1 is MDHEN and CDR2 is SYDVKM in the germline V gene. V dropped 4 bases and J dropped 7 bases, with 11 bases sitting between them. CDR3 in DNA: TGTGCCAGCAGTTCCTACCAGGGGAACACCATATATTTT. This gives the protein CASSSYQGNTIYF.

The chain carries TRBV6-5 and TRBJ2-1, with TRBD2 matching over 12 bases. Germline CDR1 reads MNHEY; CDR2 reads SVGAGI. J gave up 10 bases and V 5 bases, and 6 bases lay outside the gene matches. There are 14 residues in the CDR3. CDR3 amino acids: CASSDGLAGFEQFF. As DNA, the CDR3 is TGTGCCAGCAGTGACGGACTAGCGGGATTCGAGCAGTTCTTC.

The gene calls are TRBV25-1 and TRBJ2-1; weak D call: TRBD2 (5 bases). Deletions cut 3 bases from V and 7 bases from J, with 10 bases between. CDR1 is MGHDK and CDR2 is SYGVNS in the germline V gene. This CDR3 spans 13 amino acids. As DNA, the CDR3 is TGTGCCAGCAGTGATATATGGGAGAATGAGCAGTTCTTC. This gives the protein CASSDIWENEQFF.

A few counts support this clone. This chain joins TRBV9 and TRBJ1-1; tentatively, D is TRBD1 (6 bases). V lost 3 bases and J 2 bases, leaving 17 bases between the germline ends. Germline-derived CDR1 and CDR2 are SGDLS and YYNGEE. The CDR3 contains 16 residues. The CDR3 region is CASSARAAGDNTEAFF. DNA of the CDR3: TGTGCCAGCAGCGCGAGGGCCGCAGGGGATAACACTGAAGCTTTCTTT. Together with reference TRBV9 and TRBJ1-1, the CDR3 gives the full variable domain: DSGVTQTPKHLITATGQRVTLRCSPRSGDLSVYWYQQSLDQGLQFLIQYYNGEERAKGNILERFSAQQFPDLHSELNLSSLELGDSALYFCASSARAAGDNTEAFFGQGTRLTVV.

CDR3 sequence reads: CASSDPTSGQGASQPDTQYF. CDR3 bases: TGTGCCAGCAGTGACCCTACGTCGGGACAGGGGGCGTCTCAACCAGATACGCAGTATTTT. J is TRBJ2-3 and V is TRBV2, with 12 bases identical to TRBD1. The CDR3 is 20 residues long. Germline loops: CDR1 SNHLY, CDR2 FYNNEI. The trim removed 3 bases at V and 4 bases at J, leaving 17 bases unmatched.

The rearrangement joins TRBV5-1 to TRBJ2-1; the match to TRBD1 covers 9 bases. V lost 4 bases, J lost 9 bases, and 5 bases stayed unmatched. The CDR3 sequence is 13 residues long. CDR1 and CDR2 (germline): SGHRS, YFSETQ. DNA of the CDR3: TGCGCCAGCAGCATCGGGACAGGGTTTGAGCAGTTCTTC. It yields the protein CASSIGTGFEQFF.

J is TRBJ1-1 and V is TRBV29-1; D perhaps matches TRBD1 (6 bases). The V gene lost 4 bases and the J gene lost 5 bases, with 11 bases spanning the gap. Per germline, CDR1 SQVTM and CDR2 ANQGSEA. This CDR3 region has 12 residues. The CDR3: CSVAQGSTEAFF. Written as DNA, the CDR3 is TGCAGCGTTGCACAGGGAAGTACTGAAGCTTTCTTT.

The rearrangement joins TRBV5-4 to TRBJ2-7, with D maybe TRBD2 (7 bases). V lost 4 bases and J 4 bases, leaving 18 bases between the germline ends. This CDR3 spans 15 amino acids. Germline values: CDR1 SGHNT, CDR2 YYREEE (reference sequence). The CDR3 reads CASSPGGGRRYEQYF. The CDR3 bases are TGTGCCAGCAGCCCGGGGGGCGGGAGACGGTACGAGCAGTACTTC.

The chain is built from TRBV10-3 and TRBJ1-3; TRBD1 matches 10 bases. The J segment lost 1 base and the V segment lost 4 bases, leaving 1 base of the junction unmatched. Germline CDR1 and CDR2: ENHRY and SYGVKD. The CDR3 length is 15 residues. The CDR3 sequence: CAISGGQGSGNTIYF. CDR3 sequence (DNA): TGTGCCATCAGTGGGGGACAGGGGTCTGGAAACACCATATATTTT.

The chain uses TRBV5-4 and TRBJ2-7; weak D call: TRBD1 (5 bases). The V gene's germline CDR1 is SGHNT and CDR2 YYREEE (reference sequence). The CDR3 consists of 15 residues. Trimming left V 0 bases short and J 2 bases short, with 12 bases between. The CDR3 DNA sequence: TGTGCCAGCAGCTTGGGGCAGGGCACCCCCTACGAGCAGTACTTC. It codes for CASSLGQGTPYEQYF.

The CDR3, as DNA: TGTGCCAGCAGGGTCTCTTTTAGCTCCTACGAGCAGTACTTC. Translation: CASRVSFSSYEQYF. The gene calls are TRBV6-5 and TRBJ2-7; D call uncertain. This CDR3 contains 14 residues. Germline assignment: CDR1 MNHEY and CDR2 SVGAGI. Deletions cut 6 bases from V and 0 bases from J, with 12 bases between.

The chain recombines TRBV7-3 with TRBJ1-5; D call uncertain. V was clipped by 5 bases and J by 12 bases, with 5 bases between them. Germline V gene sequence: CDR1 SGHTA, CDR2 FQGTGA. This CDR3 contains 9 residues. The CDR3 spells CASSEDQHF. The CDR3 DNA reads TGTGCCAGCAGCGAGGACCAGCATTTT.

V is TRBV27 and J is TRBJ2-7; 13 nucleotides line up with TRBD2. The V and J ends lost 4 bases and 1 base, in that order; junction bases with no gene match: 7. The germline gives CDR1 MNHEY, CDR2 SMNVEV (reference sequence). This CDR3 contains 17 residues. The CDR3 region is CASSSIWTSGSSYEQYF. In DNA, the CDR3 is TGTGCCAGCAGTTCGATATGGACTAGCGGGAGTTCCTACGAGCAGTACTTC.

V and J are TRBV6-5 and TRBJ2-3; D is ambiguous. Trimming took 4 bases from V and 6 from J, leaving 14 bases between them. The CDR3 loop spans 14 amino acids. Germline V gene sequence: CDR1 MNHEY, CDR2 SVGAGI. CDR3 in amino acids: CASSSYTMRDTQYF. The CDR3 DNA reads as TGTGCCAGCAGTTCGTATACCATGAGGGATACGCAGTATTTT.

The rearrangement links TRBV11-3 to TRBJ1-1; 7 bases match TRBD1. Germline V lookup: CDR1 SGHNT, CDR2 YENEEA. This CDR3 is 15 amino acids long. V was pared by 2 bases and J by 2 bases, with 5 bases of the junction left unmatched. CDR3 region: CASSLTGDPNTEAFF. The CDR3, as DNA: TGTGCCAGCAGCTTAACAGGGGACCCCAACACTGAAGCTTTCTTT.

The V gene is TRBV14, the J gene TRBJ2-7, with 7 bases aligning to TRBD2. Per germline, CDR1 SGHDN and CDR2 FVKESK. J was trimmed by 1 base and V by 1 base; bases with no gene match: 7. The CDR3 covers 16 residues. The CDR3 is CASSQVLAGESYEQYF. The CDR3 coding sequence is TGTGCCAGCAGCCAAGTGCTGGCGGGAGAATCCTACGAGCAGTACTTC.

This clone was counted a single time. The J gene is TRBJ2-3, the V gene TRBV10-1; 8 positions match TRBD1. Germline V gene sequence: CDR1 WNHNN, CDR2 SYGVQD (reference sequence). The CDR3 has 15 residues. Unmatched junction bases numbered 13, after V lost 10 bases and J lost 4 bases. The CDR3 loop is CAILMRDRQSDTQYF. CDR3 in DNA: TGCGCCATCCTTATGCGGGACAGGCAATCAGATACGCAGTATTTT.

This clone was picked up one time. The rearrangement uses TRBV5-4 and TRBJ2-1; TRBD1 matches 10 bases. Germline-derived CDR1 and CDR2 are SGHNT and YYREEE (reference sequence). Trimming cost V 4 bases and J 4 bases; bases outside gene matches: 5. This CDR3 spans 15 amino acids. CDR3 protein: CASSPPGQGYNEQFF. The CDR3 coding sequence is TGTGCCAGCAGCCCCCCGGGACAGGGGTACAATGAGCAGTTCTTC.

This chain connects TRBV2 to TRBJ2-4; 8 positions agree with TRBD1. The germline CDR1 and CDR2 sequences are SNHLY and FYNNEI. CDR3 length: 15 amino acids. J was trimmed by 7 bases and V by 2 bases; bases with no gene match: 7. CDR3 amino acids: CASSEQGALRNIQYF. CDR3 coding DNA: TGTGCCAGCAGTGAACAGGGGGCTTTAAGGAACATTCAGTACTTC.

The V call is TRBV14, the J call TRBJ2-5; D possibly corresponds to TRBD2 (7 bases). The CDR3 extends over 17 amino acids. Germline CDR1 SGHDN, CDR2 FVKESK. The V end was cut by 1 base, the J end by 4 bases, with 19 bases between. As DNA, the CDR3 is TGTGCCAGCAGCCAAGGCCTCCCGAGGGGGGGAAGAGAGACCCAGTACTTC. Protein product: CASSQGLPRGGRETQYF.